This T cell receptor beta chain was identified in a study of cytomegalovirus exposure and HLA in healthy donors. Study-level background: Researchers previously reported finding roughly 120 million unique TCR beta sequences from 150 million to 200 million T cells.

PCR was performed using 60 Vbeta and 13 Jbeta primers. Here immunoSEQ multiplex PCR was the method, and the copy in TCRdb shows in-frame clones only, minus some. Of around 150,000 clones listed, around 84% are singletons. Trimming at V came to 0 bases and at J to 2 bases, leaving 4 bases not matched to a gene. CDR1 is SGDLS and CDR2 is YYNGEE in the germline V gene. CDR3 length: 15 amino acids. The genes are TRBV9 and TRBJ2-7; the match to TRBD1 covers 8 bases. Sequences were obtained from PBMCs. The receptor was isolated from a man aged 18 to 30 in good health and CMV-seropositive. The CDR3, as DNA: TGTGCCAGCAGCGTAGCTCAGGGGGCCACCTACGAGCAGTACTTC. Translation gives CASSVAQGATYEQYF. Full variable domain (remainder filled in from reference TRBV9 and TRBJ2-7): DSGVTQTPKHLITATGQRVTLRCSPRSGDLSVYWYQQSLDQGLQFLIQYYNGEERAKGNILERFSAQQFPDLHSELNLSSLELGDSALYFCASSVAQGATYEQYFGPGTRLTVT.